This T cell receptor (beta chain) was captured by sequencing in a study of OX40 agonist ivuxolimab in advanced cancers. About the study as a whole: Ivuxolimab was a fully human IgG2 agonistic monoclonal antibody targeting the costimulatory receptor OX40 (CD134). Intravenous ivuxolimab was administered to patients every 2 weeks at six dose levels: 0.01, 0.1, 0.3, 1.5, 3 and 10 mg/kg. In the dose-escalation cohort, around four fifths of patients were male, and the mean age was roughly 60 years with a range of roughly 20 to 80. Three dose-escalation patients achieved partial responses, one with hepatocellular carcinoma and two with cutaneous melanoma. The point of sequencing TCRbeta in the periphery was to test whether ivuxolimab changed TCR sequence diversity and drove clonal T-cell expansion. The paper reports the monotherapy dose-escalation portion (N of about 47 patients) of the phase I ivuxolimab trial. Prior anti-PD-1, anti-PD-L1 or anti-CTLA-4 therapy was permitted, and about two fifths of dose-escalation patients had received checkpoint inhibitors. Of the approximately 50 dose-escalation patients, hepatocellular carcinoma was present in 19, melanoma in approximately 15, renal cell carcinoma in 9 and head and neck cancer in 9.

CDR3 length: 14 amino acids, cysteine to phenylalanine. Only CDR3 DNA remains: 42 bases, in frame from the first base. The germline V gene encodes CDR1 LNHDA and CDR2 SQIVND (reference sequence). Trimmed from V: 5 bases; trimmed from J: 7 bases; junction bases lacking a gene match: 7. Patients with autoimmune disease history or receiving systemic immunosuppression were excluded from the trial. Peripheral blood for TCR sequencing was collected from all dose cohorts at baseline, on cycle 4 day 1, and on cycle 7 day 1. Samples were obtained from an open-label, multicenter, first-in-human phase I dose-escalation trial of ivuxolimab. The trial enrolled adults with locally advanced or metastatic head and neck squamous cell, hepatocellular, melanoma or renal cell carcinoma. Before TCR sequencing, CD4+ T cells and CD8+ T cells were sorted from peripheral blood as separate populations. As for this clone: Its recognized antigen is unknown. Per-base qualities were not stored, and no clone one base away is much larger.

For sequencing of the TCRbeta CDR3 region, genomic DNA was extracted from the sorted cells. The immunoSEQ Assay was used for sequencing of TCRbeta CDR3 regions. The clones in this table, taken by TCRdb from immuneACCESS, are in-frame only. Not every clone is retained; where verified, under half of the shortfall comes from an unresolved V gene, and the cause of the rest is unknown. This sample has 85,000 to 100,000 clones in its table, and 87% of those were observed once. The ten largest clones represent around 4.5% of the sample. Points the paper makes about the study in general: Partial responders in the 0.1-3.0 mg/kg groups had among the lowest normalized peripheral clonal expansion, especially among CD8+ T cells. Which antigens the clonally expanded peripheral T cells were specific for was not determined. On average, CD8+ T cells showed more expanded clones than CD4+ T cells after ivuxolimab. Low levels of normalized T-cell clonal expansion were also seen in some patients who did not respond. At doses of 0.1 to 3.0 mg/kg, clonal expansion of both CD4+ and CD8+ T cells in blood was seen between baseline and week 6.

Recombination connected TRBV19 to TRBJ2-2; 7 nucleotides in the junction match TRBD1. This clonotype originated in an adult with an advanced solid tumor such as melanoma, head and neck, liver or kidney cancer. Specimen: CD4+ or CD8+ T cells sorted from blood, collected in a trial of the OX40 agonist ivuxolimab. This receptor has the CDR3 CASSSTGAGGELFF. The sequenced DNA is TGTGCCAGTAGTTCTACAGGGGCGGGCGGGGAGCTGTTTTTT.